This T cell receptor (beta chain) was identified in a study of blood T cell repertoires in COVID-19. The wider study: The United States, Italy and Spain provided the acute and convalescent COVID-19 samples. T cells, B-cell-depleted T cells, or PBMCs provided the cDNA or gDNA that served as material.

J gave up 3 bases and V 5 bases, and 4 bases lay outside the gene matches. The germline CDR1 and CDR2 sequences are KGHSH and LQKENI. There are 14 residues in the CDR3. In the original analysis: For nucleated cells, counts were estimated from reference gene primer amplification. Profiled with immunoSEQ multiplex PCR; TCRdb holds only in-frame clones, not every one. The D gene and trimming were derived from the DNA, and the V and J assignments and clone size from that table. The sample consists of 250,000 to 300,000 clones, 85% to 90% of them appearing once. The sequence came from a man aged 40-49 years with acute or convalescent COVID-19. Sequencing used peripheral blood. J is TRBJ1-5 and V is TRBV18, with 7 bases aligning to TRBD1. CDR3 in DNA: TGTGCCAGCTCAAGAGGGACAGACAATCAGCCCCAGCATTTT. Its translation: CASSRGTDNQPQHF.